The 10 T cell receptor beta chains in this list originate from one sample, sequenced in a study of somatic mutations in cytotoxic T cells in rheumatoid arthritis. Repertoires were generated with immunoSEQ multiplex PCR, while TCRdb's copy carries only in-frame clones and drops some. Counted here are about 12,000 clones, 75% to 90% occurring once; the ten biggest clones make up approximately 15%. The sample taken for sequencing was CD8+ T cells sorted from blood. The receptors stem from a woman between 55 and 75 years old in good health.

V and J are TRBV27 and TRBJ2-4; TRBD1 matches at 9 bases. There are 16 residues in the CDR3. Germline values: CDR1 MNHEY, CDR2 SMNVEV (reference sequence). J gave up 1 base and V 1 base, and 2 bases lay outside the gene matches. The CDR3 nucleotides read TGTGCCAGCAGTTTATACAGGGGGCCGGCCAAAAACATTCAGTACTTC. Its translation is CASSLYRGPAKNIQYF.

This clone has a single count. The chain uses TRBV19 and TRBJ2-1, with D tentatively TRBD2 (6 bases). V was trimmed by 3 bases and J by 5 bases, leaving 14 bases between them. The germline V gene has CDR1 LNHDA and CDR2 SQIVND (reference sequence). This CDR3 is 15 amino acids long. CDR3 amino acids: CASSMGGLPNNEQFF. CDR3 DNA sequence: TGTGCCAGTAGTATGGGGGGTCTTCCCAACAATGAGCAGTTCTTC.

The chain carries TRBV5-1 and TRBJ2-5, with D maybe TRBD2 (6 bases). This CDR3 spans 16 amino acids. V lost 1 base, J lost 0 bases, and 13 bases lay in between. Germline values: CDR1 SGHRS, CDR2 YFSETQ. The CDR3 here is CASSLSASAYQETQYF. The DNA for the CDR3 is TGCGCCAGCAGCTTGTCGGCTAGCGCTTACCAAGAGACCCAGTACTTC.

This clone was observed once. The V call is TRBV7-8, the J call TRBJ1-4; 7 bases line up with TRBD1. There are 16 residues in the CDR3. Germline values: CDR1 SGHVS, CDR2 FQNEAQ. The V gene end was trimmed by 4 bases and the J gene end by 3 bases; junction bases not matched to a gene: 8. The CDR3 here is CASSSIPTGPNEKLFF. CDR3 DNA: TGTGCCAGCAGCTCGATCCCGACAGGGCCTAATGAAAAACTGTTTTTT.

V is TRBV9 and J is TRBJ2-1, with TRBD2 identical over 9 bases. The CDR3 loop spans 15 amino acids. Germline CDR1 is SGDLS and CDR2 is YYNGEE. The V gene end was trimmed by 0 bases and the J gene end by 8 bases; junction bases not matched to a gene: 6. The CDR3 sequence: CASSVEGGGEDEQFF. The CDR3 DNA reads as TGTGCCAGCAGCGTAGAGGGCGGGGGGGAAGATGAGCAGTTCTTC. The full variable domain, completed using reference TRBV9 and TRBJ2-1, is DSGVTQTPKHLITATGQRVTLRCSPRSGDLSVYWYQQSLDQGLQFLIQYYNGEERAKGNILERFSAQQFPDLHSELNLSSLELGDSALYFCASSVEGGGEDEQFFGPGTRLTVL.

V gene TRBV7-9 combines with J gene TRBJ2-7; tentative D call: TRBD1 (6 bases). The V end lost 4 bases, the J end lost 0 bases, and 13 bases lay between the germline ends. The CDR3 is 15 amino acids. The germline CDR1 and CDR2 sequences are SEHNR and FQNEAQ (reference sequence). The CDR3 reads CASSSKTGPSYEQYF. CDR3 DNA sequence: TGTGCCAGCAGCTCTAAGACAGGCCCCTCCTACGAGCAGTACTTC.

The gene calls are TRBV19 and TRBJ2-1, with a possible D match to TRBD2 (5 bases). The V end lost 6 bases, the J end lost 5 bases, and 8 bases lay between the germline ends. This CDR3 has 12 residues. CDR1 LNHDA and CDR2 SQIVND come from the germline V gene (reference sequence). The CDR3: CASRYGNNEQFF. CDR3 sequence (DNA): TGTGCCAGTAGATACGGGAACAATGAGCAGTTCTTC.

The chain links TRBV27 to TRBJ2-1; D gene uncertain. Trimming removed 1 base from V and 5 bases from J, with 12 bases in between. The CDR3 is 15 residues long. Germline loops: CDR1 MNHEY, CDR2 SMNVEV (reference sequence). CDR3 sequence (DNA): TGTGCCAGCAGTTTATTCCCCGACACCGACAATGAGCAGTTCTTC. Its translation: CASSLFPDTDNEQFF.

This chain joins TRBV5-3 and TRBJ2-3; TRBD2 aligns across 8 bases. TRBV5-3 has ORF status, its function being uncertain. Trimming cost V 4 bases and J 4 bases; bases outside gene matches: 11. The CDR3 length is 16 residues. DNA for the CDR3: TGTGCCAGAAGCGAGGTAAGTAGCGGGGCCCCAGATACGCAGTATTTT. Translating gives CARSEVSSGAPDTQYF.

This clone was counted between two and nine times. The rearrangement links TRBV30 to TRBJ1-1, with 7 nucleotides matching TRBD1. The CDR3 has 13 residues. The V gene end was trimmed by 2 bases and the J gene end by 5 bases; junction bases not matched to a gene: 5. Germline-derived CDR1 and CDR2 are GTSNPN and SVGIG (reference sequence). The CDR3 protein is CAWSTQGRTEAFF. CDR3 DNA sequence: TGTGCCTGGAGTACACAGGGGAGGACTGAAGCTTTCTTT. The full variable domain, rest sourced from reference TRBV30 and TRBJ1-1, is SQTIHQWPATLVQPVGSPLSLECTVEGTSNPNLYWYRQAAGRGLQLLFYSVGIGQISSEVPQNLSASRPQDRQFILSSKKLLLSDSGFYLCAWSTQGRTEAFFGQGTRLTVV.